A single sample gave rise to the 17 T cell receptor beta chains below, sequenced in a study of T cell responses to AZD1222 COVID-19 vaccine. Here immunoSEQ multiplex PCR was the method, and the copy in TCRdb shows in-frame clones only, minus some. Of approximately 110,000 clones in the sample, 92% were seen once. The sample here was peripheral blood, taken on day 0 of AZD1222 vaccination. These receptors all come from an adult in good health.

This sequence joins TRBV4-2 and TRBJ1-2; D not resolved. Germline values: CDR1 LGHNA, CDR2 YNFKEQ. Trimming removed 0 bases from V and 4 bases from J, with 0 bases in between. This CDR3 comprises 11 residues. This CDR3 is CASSQDYGYTF. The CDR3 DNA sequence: TGTGCCAGCAGCCAAGACTATGGCTACACCTTC.

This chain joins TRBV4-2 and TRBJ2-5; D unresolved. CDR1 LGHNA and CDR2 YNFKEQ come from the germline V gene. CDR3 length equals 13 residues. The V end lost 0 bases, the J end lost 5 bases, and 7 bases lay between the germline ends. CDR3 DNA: TGTGCCAGCAGCCAAGAACCGGCGGAGACCCAGTACTTC. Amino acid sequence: CASSQEPAETQYF.

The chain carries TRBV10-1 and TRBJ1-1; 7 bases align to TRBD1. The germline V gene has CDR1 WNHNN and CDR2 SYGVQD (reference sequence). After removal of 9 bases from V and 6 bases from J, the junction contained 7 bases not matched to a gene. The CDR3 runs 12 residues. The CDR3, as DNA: TGCGCCAGAAAATTCCAGGGGGCTGAAGCTTTCTTT. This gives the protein CARKFQGAEAFF.

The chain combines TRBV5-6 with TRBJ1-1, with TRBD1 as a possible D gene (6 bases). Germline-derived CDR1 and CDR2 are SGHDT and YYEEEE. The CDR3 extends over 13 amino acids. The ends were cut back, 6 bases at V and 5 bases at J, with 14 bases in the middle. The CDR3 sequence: CASILRGETEAFF. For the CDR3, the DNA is TGTGCCAGCATTTTAAGGGGGGAGACTGAAGCTTTCTTT.

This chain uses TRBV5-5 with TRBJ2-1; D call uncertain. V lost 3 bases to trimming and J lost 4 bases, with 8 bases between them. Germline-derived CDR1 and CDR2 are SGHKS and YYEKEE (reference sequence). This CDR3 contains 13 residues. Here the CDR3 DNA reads TGTGCCAGCAGCTACGCCGCGTACAATGAGCAGTTCTTC. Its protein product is CASSYAAYNEQFF.

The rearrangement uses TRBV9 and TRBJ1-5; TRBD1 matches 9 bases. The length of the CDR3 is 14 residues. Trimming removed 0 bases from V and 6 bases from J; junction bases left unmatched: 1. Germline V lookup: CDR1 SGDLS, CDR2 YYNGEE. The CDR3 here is CASSVGTGAQPQHF. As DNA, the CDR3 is TGTGCCAGCAGCGTAGGGACAGGGGCTCAGCCCCAGCATTTT. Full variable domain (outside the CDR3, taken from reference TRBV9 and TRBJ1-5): DSGVTQTPKHLITATGQRVTLRCSPRSGDLSVYWYQQSLDQGLQFLIQYYNGEERAKGNILERFSAQQFPDLHSELNLSSLELGDSALYFCASSVGTGAQPQHFGDGTRLSIL.

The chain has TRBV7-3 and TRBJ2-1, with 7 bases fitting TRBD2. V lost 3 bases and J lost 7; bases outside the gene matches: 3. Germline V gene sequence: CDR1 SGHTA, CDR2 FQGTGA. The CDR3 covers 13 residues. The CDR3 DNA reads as TGTGCCAGCAGCTTCGGGGGGTTAAATGAGCAGTTCTTC. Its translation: CASSFGGLNEQFF.

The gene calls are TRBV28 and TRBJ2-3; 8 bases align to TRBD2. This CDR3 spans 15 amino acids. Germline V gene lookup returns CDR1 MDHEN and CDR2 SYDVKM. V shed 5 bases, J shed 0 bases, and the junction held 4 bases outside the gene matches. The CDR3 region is CASSPRGGSTDTQYF. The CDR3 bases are TGTGCCAGCAGTCCCCGGGGGGGCAGCACAGATACGCAGTATTTT.

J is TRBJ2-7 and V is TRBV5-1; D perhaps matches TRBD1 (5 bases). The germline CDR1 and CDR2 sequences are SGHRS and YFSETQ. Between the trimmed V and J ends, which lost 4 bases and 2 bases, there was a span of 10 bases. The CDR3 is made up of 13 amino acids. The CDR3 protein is CASSLGRAYEQYF. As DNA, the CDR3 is TGCGCCAGCAGCCTAGGCAGGGCCTACGAGCAGTACTTC. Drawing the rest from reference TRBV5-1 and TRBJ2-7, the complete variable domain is KAGVTQTPRYLIKTRGQQVTLSCSPISGHRSVSWYQQTPGQGLQFLFEYFSETQRNKGNFPGRFSGRQFSNSRSEMNVSTLELGDSALYLCASSLGRAYEQYFGPGTRLTVT.

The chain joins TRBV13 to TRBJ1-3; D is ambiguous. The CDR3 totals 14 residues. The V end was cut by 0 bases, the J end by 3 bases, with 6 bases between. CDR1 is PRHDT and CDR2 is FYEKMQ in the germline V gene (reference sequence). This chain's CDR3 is CASSLGVSGNTIYF. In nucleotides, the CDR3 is TGTGCCAGCAGCTTAGGGGTCAGTGGAAACACCATATATTTT.

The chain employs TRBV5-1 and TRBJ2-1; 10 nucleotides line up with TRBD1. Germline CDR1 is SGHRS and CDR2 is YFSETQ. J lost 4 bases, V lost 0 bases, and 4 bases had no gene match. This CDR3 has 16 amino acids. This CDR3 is CASSLDGDRGYNEQFF. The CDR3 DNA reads TGCGCCAGCAGCTTGGATGGGGACAGGGGTTACAATGAGCAGTTCTTC.

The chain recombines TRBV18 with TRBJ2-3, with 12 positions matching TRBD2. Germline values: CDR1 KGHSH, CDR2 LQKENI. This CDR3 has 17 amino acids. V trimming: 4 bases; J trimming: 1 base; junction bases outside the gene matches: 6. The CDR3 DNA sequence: TGTGCCAGCTCACTCCTGACTAGCGGGAGAGGCACAGATACGCAGTATTTT. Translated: CASSLLTSGRGTDTQYF.

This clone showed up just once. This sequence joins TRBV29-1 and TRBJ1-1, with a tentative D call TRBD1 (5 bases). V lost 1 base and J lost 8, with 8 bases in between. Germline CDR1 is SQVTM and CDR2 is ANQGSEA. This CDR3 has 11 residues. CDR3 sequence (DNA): TGCAGCGTTGAAGCAGGGCGAGAAGCTTTCTTT. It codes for CSVEAGREAFF. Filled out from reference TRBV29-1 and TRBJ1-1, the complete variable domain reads SAVISQKPSRDICQRGTSLTIQCQVDSQVTMMFWYRQQPGQSLTLIATANQGSEATYESGFVIDKFPISRPNLTFSTLTVSNMSPEDSSIYLCSVEAGREAFFGQGTRLTVV.

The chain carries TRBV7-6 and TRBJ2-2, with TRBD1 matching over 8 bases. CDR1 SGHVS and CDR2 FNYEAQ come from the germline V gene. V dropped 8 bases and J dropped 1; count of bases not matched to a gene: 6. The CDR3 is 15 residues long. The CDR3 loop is CASAQQGGNTGELFF. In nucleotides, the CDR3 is TGTGCCAGCGCACAACAGGGGGGGAACACCGGGGAGCTGTTTTTT.

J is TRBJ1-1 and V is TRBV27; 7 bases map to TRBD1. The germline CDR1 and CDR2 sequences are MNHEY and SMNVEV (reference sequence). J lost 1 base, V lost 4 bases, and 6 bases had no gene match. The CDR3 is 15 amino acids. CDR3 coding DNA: TGTGCCAGCAGTTCTACAGGGGCAGGGAACACTGAAGCTTTCTTT. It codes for CASSSTGAGNTEAFF.

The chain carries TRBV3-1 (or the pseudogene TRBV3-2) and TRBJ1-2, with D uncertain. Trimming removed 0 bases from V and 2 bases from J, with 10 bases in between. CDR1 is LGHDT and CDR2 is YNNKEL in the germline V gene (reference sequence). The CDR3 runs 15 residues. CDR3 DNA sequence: TGTGCCAGCAGCCAAGATCTGACACCCAACTATGGCTACACCTTC. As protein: CASSQDLTPNYGYTF.

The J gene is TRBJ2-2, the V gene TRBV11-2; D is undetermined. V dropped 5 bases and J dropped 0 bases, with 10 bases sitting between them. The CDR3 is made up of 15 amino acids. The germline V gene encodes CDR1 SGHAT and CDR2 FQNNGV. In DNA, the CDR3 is TGTGCCAGCAGCCTACGGCAGGCGAACACCGGGGAGCTGTTTTTT. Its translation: CASSLRQANTGELFF.